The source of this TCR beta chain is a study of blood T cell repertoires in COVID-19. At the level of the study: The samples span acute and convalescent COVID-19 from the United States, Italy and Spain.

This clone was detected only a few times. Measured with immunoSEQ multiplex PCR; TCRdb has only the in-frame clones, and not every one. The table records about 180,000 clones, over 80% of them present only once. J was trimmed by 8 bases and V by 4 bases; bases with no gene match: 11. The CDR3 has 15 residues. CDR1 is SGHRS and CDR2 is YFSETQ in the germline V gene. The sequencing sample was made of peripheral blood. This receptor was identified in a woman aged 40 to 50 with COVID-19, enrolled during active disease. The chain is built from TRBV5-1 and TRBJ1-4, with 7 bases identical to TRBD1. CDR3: CASSLNTGVEEKLFF. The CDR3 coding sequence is TGCGCCAGCAGCCTAAACACAGGGGTAGAAGAAAAACTGTTTTTT.